Listed here are 22 T cell receptor beta chains from one sample, sequenced in a study of cytomegalovirus exposure and HLA in healthy donors. The PCR was carried out with 60 Vbeta primers and 13 Jbeta primers. Assay used: immunoSEQ multiplex PCR; TCRdb lists only in-frame clones, some missing. In the table there are around 130,000 clones, around 78% of which are singletons. The sequenced sample consisted of PBMCs. All receptors derive from a young woman in good health and CMV-seronegative.

The V call is TRBV6-1, the J call TRBJ1-1, with 7 bases identical to TRBD1. The V segment lost 7 bases and the J segment 4 bases; nucleotides outside the gene matches: 9. CDR1 MNHNS and CDR2 SASEGT come from the germline V gene. The CDR3 length is 14 residues. The CDR3, as DNA: TGTGCCAGCATCCCGGGACAGTGGAGCACTGAAGCTTTCTTT. It is translated as CASIPGQWSTEAFF.

This sequence joins TRBV7-7 and TRBJ2-5; D perhaps matches TRBD2 (5 bases). In germline, CDR1 is SSHAT, CDR2 FNYEAQ (reference sequence). The ends were cut back, 2 bases at V and 5 bases at J, with 12 bases in the middle. The CDR3 is made up of 14 amino acids. The CDR3 sequence: CASSLYGKGETQYF. The CDR3 DNA is TGTGCCAGCAGCTTATACGGGAAGGGTGAGACCCAGTACTTC.

The rearrangement links TRBV6-1 to TRBJ1-3, with a weak D call TRBD1 (6 bases). Germline CDR1 and CDR2: MNHNS and SASEGT. This CDR3 is 16 amino acids long. V lost 3 bases to trimming and J lost 3 bases, with 15 bases between them. The CDR3 sequence is CASSERWGRVGNTIYF. The CDR3 region has the DNA TGTGCCAGCAGTGAGAGATGGGGGCGGGTTGGAAACACCATATATTTT.

This clone was seen only once. The rearrangement uses TRBV2 and TRBJ2-3; 14 positions agree with TRBD2. The CDR3 runs 17 residues. Looked up from germline, CDR1 is SNHLY and CDR2 is FYNNEI. V gave up 2 bases and J gave up 8 bases; unmatched junction bases: 9. This CDR3 reads CASSERLAGGIVLTQYF. The CDR3 DNA reads TGTGCCAGCAGTGAAAGACTAGCGGGAGGGATCGTTCTTACGCAGTATTTT.

This clone appeared a few times. This chain uses TRBV6-5 with TRBJ1-2, with 7 bases aligning to TRBD1. CDR1 is MNHEY and CDR2 is SVGAGI in the germline V gene. V lost 6 bases, J lost 9 bases, and 7 bases stayed unmatched. This CDR3 is 12 amino acids long. This CDR3 is CASSPDRVSYTF. The CDR3 bases are TGTGCCAGCAGCCCCGACAGGGTTAGCTACACCTTC.

The rearrangement uses TRBV4-2 and TRBJ1-1; the match to TRBD1 covers 9 bases. The CDR3 runs 13 residues. Germline V gene lookup returns CDR1 LGHNA and CDR2 YNFKEQ. The V and J ends lost 4 bases and 5 bases, in that order; junction bases with no gene match: 2. CDR3: CASSPGQGTEAFF. The CDR3 region has the DNA TGTGCCAGCAGCCCGGGACAGGGTACTGAAGCTTTCTTT.

The genes are TRBV7-8 and TRBJ2-1; TRBD2 matches 9 bases. Germline-derived CDR1 and CDR2 are SGHVS and FQNEAQ. The ends lost 4 bases at V and 0 bases at J; junction bases unmatched: 7. This CDR3 comprises 17 residues. The CDR3 bases are TGTGCCAGCAGCTCCCCCCCAGCGGGAGGCTCCTACAATGAGCAGTTCTTC. This translates into CASSSPPAGGSYNEQFF.

This chain uses TRBV7-8 with TRBJ2-1; 7 bases line up with TRBD2. The CDR3 totals 16 residues. CDR1 is SGHVS and CDR2 is FQNEAQ in the germline V gene. J lost 0 bases, V lost 5 bases, and 7 bases had no gene match. CDR3 residues: CASSVHSSGSYNEQFF. In DNA, the CDR3 is TGTGCCAGCAGCGTACATTCTAGCGGCTCCTACAATGAGCAGTTCTTC.

The chain uses TRBV27 and TRBJ1-2, with D uncertain. The germline V gene has CDR1 MNHEY and CDR2 SMNVEV (reference sequence). V was pared by 3 bases and J by 0 bases, with 8 bases between. The CDR3 loop spans 14 amino acids. The CDR3 bases are TGTGCCAGCAGTTTTCGGTTGGCTAACTATGGCTACACCTTC. Residues: CASSFRLANYGYTF.

V is TRBV5-6 and J is TRBJ2-7; 7 positions match TRBD2. With V trimmed by 6 bases and J by 2 bases, 2 bases remained unmatched. The CDR3 is 12 amino acids. The V gene's germline CDR1 is SGHDT and CDR2 YYEEEE. CDR3 residues: CASNGLAYEQYF. CDR3 coding DNA: TGTGCCAGCAACGGACTAGCCTACGAGCAGTACTTC.

This chain's CDR3 is CSVRSWERNTEAFF. The CDR3 nucleotides are TGCAGCGTTCGCTCATGGGAGAGGAACACTGAAGCTTTCTTT. The chain combines TRBV29-1 with TRBJ1-1; no firm D call. V lost 5 bases and J 1 base, leaving 14 bases between the germline ends. The CDR3 consists of 14 residues. Germline V gene lookup returns CDR1 SQVTM and CDR2 ANQGSEA.

The J gene is TRBJ1-1, the V gene TRBV7-9; 7 nucleotides align to TRBD1. CDR1 is SEHNR and CDR2 is FQNEAQ in the germline V gene (reference sequence). CDR3 size: 14 residues. Losses at the gene ends were 2 bases for V and 3 bases for J; bases not matched to a gene: 3. The CDR3 loop is CASSLTGEDTEAFF. Written as DNA, the CDR3 is TGTGCCAGCAGCTTAACAGGGGAGGACACTGAAGCTTTCTTT.

This chain connects TRBV10-3 to TRBJ1-2, with TRBD1 matching over 9 bases. Germline CDR1 is ENHRY and CDR2 is SYGVKD. After removal of 4 bases from V and 3 bases from J, the junction contained 6 bases not matched to a gene. The CDR3 is 15 residues long. CDR3 protein: CAISGPDRGDYGYTF. The CDR3 DNA is TGTGCCATCAGTGGACCCGACAGGGGGGACTATGGCTACACCTTC.

The chain has TRBV30 and TRBJ2-7; D call uncertain. Germline CDR1 is GTSNPN and CDR2 is SVGIG (reference sequence). V was shortened by 3 bases and J by 3 bases, with 12 bases between the two germline ends. The CDR3 is made up of 13 amino acids. This CDR3 reads CAWRPLADYEQYF. The CDR3, as DNA: TGTGCCTGGAGGCCCCTGGCGGACTACGAGCAGTACTTC.

The chain combines TRBV19 with TRBJ2-3; 11 bases line up with TRBD2. This CDR3 contains 14 residues. From germline, CDR1 is LNHDA and CDR2 SQIVND (reference sequence). Unmatched junction bases numbered 4, after V lost 3 bases and J lost 8 bases. CDR3 in amino acids: CASSIGGTSGTQYF. CDR3 nucleotides: TGTGCCAGTAGTATCGGAGGGACTAGCGGTACGCAGTATTTT.

The rearrangement links TRBV6-4 to TRBJ1-2, with 8 bases fitting TRBD1. The CDR3 is made up of 17 amino acids. With V trimmed by 2 bases and J by 0 bases, 8 bases remained unmatched. The germline V gene encodes CDR1 MRHNA and CDR2 SNTAGT. Here the CDR3 reads CASSDEIGTGANYGYTF. The CDR3 DNA sequence: TGTGCCAGCAGTGACGAGATCGGGACAGGAGCTAACTATGGCTACACCTTC.

V and J are TRBV19 and TRBJ2-5; 10 bases map to TRBD1. The CDR3 is 14 amino acids. The V gene end was trimmed by 4 bases and the J gene end by 7 bases; junction bases not matched to a gene: 6. Germline CDR1 reads LNHDA; CDR2 reads SQIVND (reference sequence). In DNA, the CDR3 is TGTGCCAGTAGTACCCGGACAGGGGGGTTGACCCAGTACTTC. It encodes CASSTRTGGLTQYF.

The J gene is TRBJ1-1, the V gene TRBV7-2; D not certain. V shed 2 bases and J shed 1 base, with 8 bases lying between them. Germline V lookup: CDR1 SGHTA, CDR2 FQGNSA. This CDR3 region has 14 residues. CDR3 sequence (DNA): TGTGCCAGCAGCTTAAAGCGGGAGAACACTGAAGCTTTCTTT. Translation gives CASSLKRENTEAFF.

The V call is TRBV9, the J call TRBJ1-1, with TRBD1 matching over 10 bases. Trimming cost V 0 bases and J 4 bases; bases outside gene matches: 3. CDR1 and CDR2 from the germline V gene are SGDLS and YYNGEE. The CDR3 consists of 15 residues. In nucleotides, the CDR3 is TGTGCCAGCAGCGTAGGGGGACAGGGGACCACTGAAGCTTTCTTT. Protein product: CASSVGGQGTTEAFF.

This sequence joins TRBV7-2 and TRBJ2-1; D ambiguous. CDR1 is SGHTA and CDR2 is FQGNSA in the germline V gene. CDR3 length: 15 residues. With 2 bases removed from V and 9 bases from J, the gap between germline ends came to 17 bases. The CDR3 nucleotides are TGTGCCAGCAGCTTATCCCCTTCAGAGGTCAGTGAGCAGTTCTTC. Translation: CASSLSPSEVSEQFF.

The rearrangement uses TRBV29-1 and TRBJ2-7, with 10 bases aligning to TRBD2. The CDR3 is made up of 14 amino acids. The J segment lost 4 bases and the V segment lost 6 bases, leaving 9 bases of the junction unmatched. Germline V gives CDR1 SQVTM, CDR2 ANQGSEA. The CDR3 is CSVGGGSGRYEQYF. The CDR3 coding sequence is TGCAGCGTGGGCGGTGGTAGCGGGAGGTACGAGCAGTACTTC.

This rearrangement joins TRBV10-2 to TRBJ2-1; TRBD2 aligns across 8 bases. Unmatched junction bases numbered 14, after V lost 5 bases and J lost 5 bases. From germline, CDR1 is WSHSY and CDR2 SAAADI. This CDR3 spans 17 amino acids. Written as DNA, the CDR3 is TGCGCCAGCAGTATCAGCGGGAGAACCCCCCCACACAATGAGCAGTTCTTC. As protein: CASSISGRTPPHNEQFF.